A single sample gave rise to the 8 T cell receptor beta chains below, sequenced in a study of T cells after yellow fever vaccination. MiXCR was run by TCRdb on the 5' RACE reads, yielding one entry per CDR3 protein. Among hundreds of thousands of distinct CDR3 sequences listed, around 10% were seen once. The sample here was PBMCs, taken on the day of the first yellow fever vaccination. Receptors originate from a man younger than 30 who received the YFV17D yellow fever vaccine.

In this sample, this clonotype turned up a few times. The CDR3 DNA follows: TGTGCCAGCAGTTACTCCACAGGGACCAACACTGAAGCTTTCTTT. It is translated as CASSYSTGTNTEAFF. V and J are TRBV6-5 and TRBJ1-1, with a possible D match to TRBD1 (6 bases). Trimming cost V 0 bases and J 2 bases, with 10 bases left between them. Germline assignment: CDR1 MNHEY and CDR2 SVGAGI. The CDR3 is 15 amino acids.

This chain links TRBV7-6 with TRBJ2-5; TRBD1 is a possible D gene (7 bases). CDR1 is SGHVS and CDR2 is FNYEAQ in the germline V gene. The V end was cut by 3 bases, the J end by 4 bases, with 24 bases between. There are 18 residues in the CDR3. The CDR3 DNA follows: TGTGCCAGCAGCTTGACCCTTGACAGGGAAGGAGGGCGAGAGACCCAGTACTTC. Protein: CASSLTLDREGGRETQYF.

V is TRBV19 and J is TRBJ1-1; perhaps TRBD1 as D (5 bases). V dropped 1 base and J dropped 1 base, with 13 bases sitting between them. Germline CDR1 reads LNHDA; CDR2 reads SQIVND (reference sequence). This CDR3 is built from 16 residues. The chain's CDR3 is CASSIVGTGPNTEAFF. The CDR3, as DNA: TGTGCCAGTAGTATAGTGGGAACAGGACCGAACACTGAAGCTTTCTTT.

CDR3 protein: CSADRDRVYNEQFF. Written as DNA, the CDR3 is TGCAGTGCCGACCGGGACAGGGTCTATAATGAGCAGTTCTTC. The chain uses TRBV20-1 and TRBJ2-1; TRBD1 matches at 9 bases. The CDR3 has 14 amino acids. J lost 7 bases, V lost 6 bases, and 10 bases had no gene match. Looked up from germline, CDR1 is DFQATT and CDR2 is SNEGSKA (reference sequence).

This clonotype was recorded a few times. DNA of the CDR3: TGCAGCGTTGAAACAAAGGATGACACAGATACGCAGTATTTT. The encoded protein is CSVETKDDTDTQYF. The chain couples TRBV29-1 to TRBJ2-3, with D hard to call. The CDR3 runs to 14 residues. The V end lost 2 bases, the J end lost 2 bases, and 11 bases lay between the germline ends. Germline V gene lookup returns CDR1 SQVTM and CDR2 ANQGSEA.

The chain is built from TRBV11-2 and TRBJ1-2; D unclear. Between the trimmed V and J ends, which lost 3 bases and 4 bases, there was a span of 12 bases. In germline, CDR1 is SGHAT, CDR2 FQNNGV. The CDR3 covers 14 residues. Here the CDR3 DNA reads TGTGCCAGCAGCTTTTTCGAGGGTACCTATGGCTACACCTTC. Translated: CASSFFEGTYGYTF.

This clonotype was recorded a few times. This chain connects TRBV5-1 to TRBJ1-6, with a weak D call TRBD1 (6 bases). Per the germline V gene, CDR1 is SGHRS and CDR2 is YFSETQ. The CDR3 extends over 17 amino acids. Trimming shortened V by 3 bases and J by 0 bases, and 13 bases separated the two germline ends. CDR3: CASSSQGPSSYNSPLHF. In nucleotides, the CDR3 is TGCGCCAGCAGCTCACAGGGACCCAGCTCCTATAATTCACCCCTCCACTTT.

The chain joins TRBV5-6 to TRBJ2-7, with D possibly TRBD1 on 6 matching bases. Germline V gene data show CDR1 as SGHDT and CDR2 as YYEEEE. The CDR3 has 14 residues. V dropped 6 bases and J dropped 2 bases, with 15 bases sitting between them. CDR3: CASKTSGTPYEQYV. For the CDR3, the DNA is TGTGCCAGCAAGACATCGGGGACACCCTACGAGCAGTACGTC.